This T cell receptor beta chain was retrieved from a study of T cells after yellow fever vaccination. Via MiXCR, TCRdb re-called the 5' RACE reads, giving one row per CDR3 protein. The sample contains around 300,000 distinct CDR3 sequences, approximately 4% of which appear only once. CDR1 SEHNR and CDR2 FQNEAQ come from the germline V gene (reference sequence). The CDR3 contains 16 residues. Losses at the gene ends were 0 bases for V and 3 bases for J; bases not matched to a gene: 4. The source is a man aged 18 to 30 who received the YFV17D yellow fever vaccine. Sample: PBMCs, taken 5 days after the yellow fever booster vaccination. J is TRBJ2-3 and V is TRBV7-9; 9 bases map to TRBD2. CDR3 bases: TGTGCCAGCAGCTTAGCGGTTGCGGGGGGGACAGATACGCAGTATTTT. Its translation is CASSLAVAGGTDTQYF.